This T cell receptor beta chain was documented in a study of T cell responses to AZD1222 COVID-19 vaccine (dated by TCRdb to the early 2020s). Notes on the research overall: AZD1222 recipients given second doses at about 4 weeks or at about 12 weeks were pooled, since spike-specific TCR depth and breadth were not found to differ between the two schedules. TCR sequencing was performed for about 250 trial participants, of whom about 200 were given two doses of AZD1222 and around 25 were given two doses of MenACWY control vaccine. Enrollment into the trials was organized by age into subgroups of 18-55, 56-69 and 70-plus years, and those subgroups contained roughly 140, 27 and 60 TCR-sequenced participants, respectively. What the study reported, not specific to this receptor: Most participants were white British and females outnumbered males, and the authors suggested that clonal diversity may have been underestimated. CD4 TCRs associated with the vaccine covered the entire spike protein, and the dominant responses were in regions 160-218 and 743-854. In the small 56-69-year group, the increase in depth fell short of significance, most likely because of low power. Nearly half of unique spike-specific TCRs reportedly recognized epitopes outside regions mutated in the B.1.351 and B.1.1.7 variants. Conclusions about previously exposed vaccinees were limited because only a handful of AZD1222 recipients were SARS-CoV-2 seropositive at baseline. Because no day 14 peak-response samples were available, repertoires were characterized only after the peak T cell response. Spike-specific TCR breadth and depth rose significantly after two AZD1222 doses compared with day 0 and with MenACWY recipients.

Read against the paper, the sample's time point label means: baseline before first vaccination. Vaccinee samples came from UK trials COV001 and COV002, including a single-blind randomized controlled phase 2/3 trial of AZD1222 (ChAdOx1 nCoV-19) in healthy adults. For TCRbeta chain sequencing, PBMC samples from trial participants were taken at day 0 and at day 28 after the second dose. A word on this clone: Its antigen is still unknown. Within one base of it there is no much larger clone, and no base qualities were kept.

V and J are truncated by 6 bases and 1 base respectively, leaving an intervening sequence of 7 bases. As encoded in the germline V gene, CDR1 is SGHRS while CDR2 is YFSETQ. Spanning cysteine to phenylalanine, the CDR3 consists of 12 amino acids. The sequence is cut down to CDR3 DNA, 36 bases in frame from base 1. The CDR3 regions of human TCRbeta chains were analyzed by immunosequencing. The study's own analysis went as follows. Repertoire TCRs were checked for matches against a reference library of SARS-CoV-2-specific TCRs that had been generated using the MIRA antigen-specificity platform. Breadth meant the fraction of unique TCRs that were SARS-CoV-2-associated, whereas depth meant the fraction of total T cells that were SARS-CoV-2-associated. Each spike-specific TCR was assigned to its reactive spike region and to a CD4 or CD8 class using the MIRA data. Log10-transformed breadth and depth values were compared by one-way ANOVA with Sidak's multiple comparisons tests. The immuneACCESS repertoire file appears here via TCRdb, limited to in-frame rearrangements. These files lack a portion of the clones; in checked studies, under half of the deficit traces to unresolved V genes, and the cause of the others is not known. That table furnishes V, J and clone size, whereas the DNA furnished D and trimming. The sample table records roughly 110,000 clones; around 90% of these occur just once. The ten largest clones capture 22% of the sample.

The receptor chain draws on TRBV5-1 and TRBJ1-1; possibly the D gene is TRBD1, per 5 matching bases. Specimen: peripheral blood, collected on day 0 of AZD1222 vaccination. The receptor was isolated from an adult in good health. The DNA sequence is TGCGCCAGCAAAGGGACGAACACTGAAGCTTTCTTT. This codes for CASKGTNTEAFF.